This T cell receptor (beta chain) is drawn from a study of TIL therapy for anti-PD-1-resistant metastatic lung cancer. Study-level background: Median tumor mutation burden was 1.5 mutations per megabase.

Sequencing used immunoSEQ v3. This table comes from immunoSEQ multiplex PCR, and its TCRdb copy is limited to in-frame clones, with some not included. The sample contains about 53,000 clones, about 70% of which appear only once. A word on this clone: Its antigen is not identified.

Whole-study results and caveats: Infused TIL clonotypes partially replaced the baseline blood repertoire, then decayed over months. The cohort had more treatment-naive, never-smoker and oncogene-addicted patients than typical.

The time point was: pre-treatment sample, taken before nivolumab and TIL therapy. Enrollment ran from October 2017 to early 2020. The V gene's germline CDR1 is SGHVS and CDR2 FNYEAQ. V was shortened by 2 bases and J by 2 bases, with 24 bases between the two germline ends. The CDR3 covers 19 residues. Source: blood, taken at baseline. The genes are TRBV7-6 and TRBJ2-5; either TRBD1 or TRBD2 may supply D (6 bases each). The clonotype comes from a person aged 25 to 85 with non-small cell lung cancer. CDR3 region: CASSLLGGTRGNRQETQYF. DNA for the CDR3: TGTGCCAGCAGCTTATTGGGGGGCACCAGAGGCAACCGACAAGAGACCCAGTACTTC.